These 11 T cell receptor beta chains came from one sample sequenced in a study of response to subunit inactivated influenza vaccine. TCRdb called the RT-PCR reads again in MiXCR, with one record for every CDR3 protein. The sample includes roughly 620,000 distinct CDR3 sequences, around 10% seen only once; the top ten take about 10%. The same sample was also used in a study of T cells expressing NK-cell markers. Per that paper: In generating TCR beta cDNA, 5'RACE template switching with UMIs was used.

This material consisted of PBMCs from blood, taken on the day of vaccination. All receptors come from a man aged 50-59 years who received an inactivated influenza vaccine.

The chain carries TRBV29-1 and TRBJ1-2, with 7 nucleotides matching TRBD1. V gave up 3 bases and J gave up 5 bases; unmatched junction bases: 9. The CDR3 is made up of 14 amino acids. Germline values: CDR1 SQVTM, CDR2 ANQGSEA. The CDR3 here is CSVEAGRGFYGYTF. The CDR3 coding sequence is TGCAGCGTTGAGGCGGGCAGGGGGTTTTATGGCTACACCTTC.

A few counts support this clonotype. The chain recombines TRBV27 with TRBJ2-7; 7 bases line up with TRBD1. V was pared by 5 bases and J by 3 bases, with 7 bases of the junction left unmatched. CDR3 length: 14 amino acids. Germline V lookup: CDR1 MNHEY, CDR2 SMNVEV (reference sequence). DNA for the CDR3: TGTGCCAGCAGTCCGGGACAGAGCTACTACGAGCAGTACTTC. Translating gives CASSPGQSYYEQYF.

This clonotype has only a few counts. The V and J genes are TRBV11-2 and TRBJ1-2, with TRBD1 as a possible D gene (6 bases). The germline gives CDR1 SGHAT, CDR2 FQNNGV. The ends were cut back, 5 bases at V and 4 bases at J, with 11 bases in the middle. This CDR3 spans 13 amino acids. The CDR3 region has the DNA TGTGCCAGCAGCACGGACAGTGTCTATGGCTACACCTTC. This codes for CASSTDSVYGYTF.

Concerning this clonotype: Here the CDR3 omits its conserved ending phenylalanine or tryptophan, so a read error is the likely source. The chain has TRBV7-8 and TRBJ2-7, with D tentatively TRBD1 (6 bases). The CDR3 contains 14 residues. Germline V gives CDR1 SGHVS, CDR2 FQNEAQ. Deletions cut 1 base from V and 3 bases from J, with 10 bases between. The CDR3 region is CASSLELGGYEQYY. The CDR3, as DNA: TGTGCCAGCAGCTTAGAGCTAGGGGGCTACGAGCAGTACTAC.

The V and J genes are TRBV5-1 and TRBJ1-1; TRBD1 agrees at 7 bases. Germline lookup yields CDR1 SGHRS and CDR2 YFSETQ. V dropped 5 bases and J dropped 0; count of bases not matched to a gene: 10. There are 16 residues in the CDR3. The CDR3 spells CASRSGQSPMNTEAFF. The CDR3 DNA is TGCGCCAGCAGATCGGGACAGAGCCCAATGAACACTGAAGCTTTCTTT.

Only a few counts were recorded for this clonotype. CDR3 coding DNA: TGTGCCAGCTCAGTCTCTAGCGGGCACAATGAGCAGTTCTTC. Its protein product is CASSVSSGHNEQFF. The chain links TRBV18 to TRBJ2-1; 8 nucleotides match TRBD2. From germline, CDR1 is KGHSH and CDR2 LQKENI. Trimming at V came to 5 bases and at J to 5 bases, leaving 5 bases not matched to a gene. The CDR3 is made up of 14 amino acids. Supplemented by reference TRBV18 and TRBJ2-1, the full variable domain reads NAGVMQNPRHLVRRRGQEARLRCSPMKGHSHVYWYRQLPEEGLKFMVYLQKENIIDESGMPKERFSAEFPKEGPSILRIQQVVRGDSAAYFCASSVSSGHNEQFFGPGTRLTVL.

This clonotype was counted a few times. The rearrangement links TRBV9 to TRBJ2-3, with 11 positions matching TRBD2. CDR3 length: 16 amino acids. Germline CDR1 SGDLS, CDR2 YYNGEE. V lost 4 bases and J lost 2; bases outside the gene matches: 6. CDR3 region: CASSLTSGAYTDTQYF. The CDR3 DNA sequence: TGTGCCAGCAGCCTGACTAGCGGGGCGTACACAGATACGCAGTATTTT.

The rearrangement links TRBV6-2 or TRBV6-3 to TRBJ1-1; D remains ambiguous. The germline gives CDR1 MNHEY, CDR2 SVGEGT. Trimming removed 5 bases at V and 1 base at J, with 14 bases between. There are 15 residues in the CDR3. CDR3: CASSPFSGWNTEAFF. For the CDR3, the DNA is TGTGCCAGCAGTCCATTTTCAGGTTGGAACACTGAAGCTTTCTTT.

This chain connects TRBV4-3 to TRBJ2-7, with D perhaps matching TRBD2 (7 bases). The CDR3 totals 15 residues. Trimming removed 4 bases from V and 3 bases from J, with 16 bases in between. Germline V gives CDR1 LGHNA, CDR2 YSLEER. CDR3 DNA sequence: TGCGCCAGCAGCCCCTACGGGGGGCCCAACTACGAGCAGTACTTC. It codes for CASSPYGGPNYEQYF.

This clonotype was detected only a few times. The chain is built from TRBV18 and TRBJ2-3; a possible D gene is TRBD2 (6 bases). CDR3 length equals 13 residues. V was pared by 2 bases and J by 5 bases, with 8 bases between. The germline V gene encodes CDR1 KGHSH and CDR2 LQKENI. For the CDR3, the DNA is TGTGCCAGCTCACCAGGAGGGCAAGATACGCAGTATTTT. Translated, it gives CASSPGGQDTQYF.

This clonotype was seen more than once but under ten times. The V call is TRBV24-1, the J call TRBJ2-1, with 12 bases aligning to TRBD2. The germline V gene has CDR1 KGHDR and CDR2 SFDVKD. The V segment lost 6 bases and the J segment 4 bases; nucleotides outside the gene matches: 0. The CDR3 sequence is 14 residues long. Here the CDR3 reads CATSTSGGYNEQFF. The DNA for the CDR3 is TGTGCCACCAGTACTAGCGGGGGGTACAATGAGCAGTTCTTC.